This TCR beta chain was documented in a study of blood T cell dynamics during melanoma immunotherapy. The V end lost 9 bases, the J end lost 6 bases, and 15 bases lay between the germline ends. CDR3 size: 13 residues. CDR1 and CDR2 from the germline V gene are SNHLY and FYNNEI. DNA loading was fixed at approximately 350 ng for all bulk PBMC samples. The repertoire was sequenced with immunoSEQ multiplex PCR; TCRdb's copy has only in-frame clones and lacks some. The sample holds about 15,000 clones, around nine tenths seen once. Stated time point: week 3, after first cycle of checkpoint inhibitor. No patient had earlier systemic cancer treatment, concurrent immunosuppressants, or another active cancer. There are a few counts of this clone.

This sequence originates from a human donor with melanoma. The specimen was blood, collected from a patient treated with checkpoint blockade. V is TRBV2 and J is TRBJ1-5, with D possibly being TRBD1 (6 bases). As DNA, the CDR3 is TGTGCCAGTAGAGGGGGATTATTTCAGCCCCAGCATTTT. Residues: CASRGGLFQPQHF. Combining the CDR3 with reference TRBV2 and TRBJ1-5 gives the whole variable domain EPEVTQTPSHQVTQMGQEVILRCVPISNHLYFYWYRQILGQKVEFLVSFYNNEISEKSEIFDDQFSVERPDGSNFTLKIRSTKLEDSAMYFCASRGGLFQPQHFGDGTRLSIL.